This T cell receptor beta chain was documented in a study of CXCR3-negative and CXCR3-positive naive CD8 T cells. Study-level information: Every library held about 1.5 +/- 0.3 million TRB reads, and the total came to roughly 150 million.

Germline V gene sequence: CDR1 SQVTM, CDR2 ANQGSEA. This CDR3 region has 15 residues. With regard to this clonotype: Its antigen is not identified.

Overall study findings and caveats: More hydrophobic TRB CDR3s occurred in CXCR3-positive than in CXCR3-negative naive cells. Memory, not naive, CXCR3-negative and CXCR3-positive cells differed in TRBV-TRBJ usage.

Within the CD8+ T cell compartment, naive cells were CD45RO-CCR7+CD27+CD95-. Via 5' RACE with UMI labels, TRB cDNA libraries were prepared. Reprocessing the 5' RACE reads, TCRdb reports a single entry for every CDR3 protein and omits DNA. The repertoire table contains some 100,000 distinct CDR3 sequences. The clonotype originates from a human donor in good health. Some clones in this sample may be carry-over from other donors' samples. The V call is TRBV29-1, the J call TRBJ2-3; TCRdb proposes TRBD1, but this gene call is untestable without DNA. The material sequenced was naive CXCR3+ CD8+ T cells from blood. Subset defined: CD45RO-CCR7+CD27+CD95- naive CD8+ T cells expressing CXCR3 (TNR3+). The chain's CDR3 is CSVVGGGAEEDTQYF.